This record concerns one TCR beta chain sequence. The germline V and J ends were trimmed by 3 bases and 2 bases, with 13 bases remaining between them. The germline gives CDR1 SGDLS, CDR2 YYNGEE. This CDR3 contains 15 residues. The data were taken from a study of blood T cell repertoires in COVID-19. Study-wide background: PBMCs, B-cell-depleted T cells, or T cells provided the cDNA or gDNA that made up the material.

Sequencing used immunoSEQ multiplex PCR; TCRdb keeps in-frame clones, though not all of them. This sample has about 230,000 clones; 85% to 90% occur once, and the top ten carry under 14%. The TCR sequence derives from a middle-aged man with COVID-19, enrolled during active disease. Source material: peripheral blood. The J gene is TRBJ2-3, the V gene TRBV9, with D possibly matching TRBD1 (6 bases). CDR3 protein: CASSATGTNTDTQYF. The CDR3 DNA reads as TGTGCCAGCAGCGCTACCGGGACAAACACAGATACGCAGTATTTT. Based on the CDR3 plus reference TRBV9 and TRBJ2-3, the full variable domain is DSGVTQTPKHLITATGQRVTLRCSPRSGDLSVYWYQQSLDQGLQFLIQYYNGEERAKGNILERFSAQQFPDLHSELNLSSLELGDSALYFCASSATGTNTDTQYFGPGTRLTVL.